This entry lists 25 T cell receptor beta chains sequenced from one sample in a study of cytotoxic CD8 clonotypes in ibrutinib-treated CLL. TCRdb's table, derived via immunoSEQ multiplex PCR, lists solely in-frame clones and lacks some. The sample carries around 310,000 clones, 80% recorded once. Sequences were derived from PBMCs, sampled before ibrutinib treatment. The receptors shown here come from a human donor with chronic lymphocytic leukemia.

The chain uses TRBV6-1 and TRBJ2-2; D is unresolved. The V and J ends lost 6 bases and 5 bases respectively, with 16 bases between them. Per the germline V gene, CDR1 is MNHNS and CDR2 is SASEGT. The CDR3 loop spans 15 amino acids. In nucleotides, the CDR3 is TGTGCCAGCAGGGCCTTTGACTTTAAGACCGGGGAGCTGTTTTTT. As protein: CASRAFDFKTGELFF.

The DNA of the CDR3 is TGTGCCAGCAGCTTGGGACTAGCGGGAGGAAGCTCCTACGAGCAGTACTTC. It codes for CASSLGLAGGSSYEQYF. The chain recombines TRBV7-8 with TRBJ2-7, with 15 bases fitting TRBD2. Germline lookup yields CDR1 SGHVS and CDR2 FQNEAQ. CDR3 length: 17 residues. Trimming at V came to 3 bases and at J to 0 bases, leaving 3 bases not matched to a gene.

This rearrangement joins TRBV6-5 to TRBJ2-3, with D tentatively TRBD1 or TRBD2 (5 bases each). The V end lost 2 bases, the J end lost 2 bases, and 14 bases lay between the germline ends. The CDR3 sequence is 16 residues long. Per germline, CDR1 MNHEY and CDR2 SVGAGI. CDR3 sequence: CASSYLEGPYTDTQYF. The CDR3 DNA is TGTGCCAGCAGTTACCTTGAGGGACCTTACACAGATACGCAGTATTTT.

CDR3 sequence: CASSVTGPTDTQYF. CDR3 DNA sequence: TGTGCCAGCAGCGTTACGGGACCCACAGATACGCAGTATTTT. The chain links TRBV9 to TRBJ2-3; D may match TRBD1 or TRBD2 (5 bases each). The length of the CDR3 is 14 residues. The V and J ends lost 2 bases and 2 bases respectively, with 9 bases between them. Germline V lookup: CDR1 SGDLS, CDR2 YYNGEE.

The gene calls are TRBV5-5 and TRBJ2-7; D is unclear. The V gene lost 6 bases and the J gene lost 3 bases, with 7 bases spanning the gap. This CDR3 region has 11 residues. Germline V gene data show CDR1 as SGHKS and CDR2 as YYEKEE (reference sequence). The CDR3 here is CASKMGYEQYF. DNA of the CDR3: TGTGCCAGCAAGATGGGCTACGAGCAGTACTTC.

V and J are TRBV5-1 and TRBJ1-1, with TRBD1 matching over 7 bases. Germline CDR1 and CDR2: SGHRS and YFSETQ. The CDR3 contains 14 residues. Trimming cost V 4 bases and J 7 bases; bases outside gene matches: 10. For the CDR3, the DNA is TGCGCCAGCAGCGTTGACAGGGTACAAATTGAAGCTTTCTTT. Amino acids: CASSVDRVQIEAFF.

In nucleotides, the CDR3 is TGTGCCAGCAGCAGCCGACAGGGCCTTTACTATGGCTACACCTTC. Translated, it gives CASSSRQGLYYGYTF. The chain joins TRBV7-2 to TRBJ1-2; 7 positions agree with TRBD1. The CDR3 is 15 residues long. Trimming cost V 5 bases and J 3 bases; bases outside gene matches: 9. CDR1 and CDR2 from the germline V gene are SGHTA and FQGNSA. Full variable domain (missing parts from reference TRBV7-2 and TRBJ1-2): GAGVSQSPSNKVTEKGKDVELRCDPISGHTALYWYRQSLGQGLEFLIYFQGNSAPDKSGLPSDRFSAERTGGSVSTLTIQRTQQEDSAVYLCASSSRQGLYYGYTFGSGTRLTVV.

The rearrangement joins TRBV12-1 to TRBJ1-2; TRBD1 is taken as the D call from the table, unchecked against the DNA. TRBV12-1 is termed a pseudogene. The CDR3 extends over 15 amino acids. The CDR3 bases are TGTGCCAGCAGCGACATTTGGGTAAGAAGAGATGGCTACACCTTC. It encodes CASSDIWVRRDGYTF.

On this clone: Additional DNA sequences in this sample encode the identical CDR3. The chain combines TRBV11-2 with TRBJ1-2; D gene ambiguous. The germline V and J ends were trimmed by 5 bases and 3 bases, with 4 bases remaining between them. This CDR3 is built from 11 residues. Germline CDR1 and CDR2: SGHAT and FQNNGV. The CDR3 region has the DNA TGTGCCAGCAGCCTTGACTATGGCTACACCTTC. Translation: CASSLDYGYTF.

The chain is built from TRBV27 and TRBJ2-5; D perhaps matches TRBD2 (7 bases). CDR3 length equals 14 residues. The V gene lost 7 bases and the J gene lost 0 bases, with 12 bases spanning the gap. In germline, CDR1 is MNHEY, CDR2 SMNVEV (reference sequence). Here the CDR3 DNA reads TGTGCCAGCATAGGGGGGGGGTACCAAGAGACCCAGTACTTC. It translates to CASIGGGYQETQYF.

J is TRBJ2-7 and V is TRBV11-2, with TRBD1 matching 8 bases. The CDR3 contains 15 residues. Germline V gene lookup returns CDR1 SGHAT and CDR2 FQNNGV. After removal of 1 base from V and 1 base from J, the junction contained 3 bases not matched to a gene. The CDR3 loop reads CASSLAGTGSYEQYF. The CDR3 DNA is TGTGCCAGCAGCTTAGCCGGGACAGGATCCTACGAGCAGTACTTC.

Points on this clone: Its ends do not fully match the called genes, so a read error is possible. The chain recombines TRBV7-9 with TRBJ1-1; D ambiguous. The CDR3 length is 13 residues. Germline V lookup: CDR1 SEHNR, CDR2 FQNEAQ (reference sequence). As DNA, the CDR3 is TGTGCCAGCAGATTAGACTCGAACACTGAAGCTTTCTTT. Translated: CASRLDSNTEAFF.

V and J are TRBV7-2 and TRBJ2-1, with TRBD2 identical over 9 bases. CDR1 is SGHTA, CDR2 FQGNSA, per germline. With V trimmed by 4 bases and J by 3 bases, 7 bases remained unmatched. The CDR3 extends over 16 amino acids. The CDR3 DNA sequence: TGTGCCAGCAGCTCTCGACTAGCGGAGAACTACAATGAGCAGTTCTTC. Protein: CASSSRLAENYNEQFF.

The rearrangement links TRBV28 to TRBJ2-7; D gene unclear. Trimming stripped 6 bases from V and 2 bases from J, with 17 bases between. In germline, CDR1 is MDHEN, CDR2 SYDVKM. This CDR3 is 15 amino acids long. The CDR3 sequence: CASRLSGPAPYEQYF. DNA for the CDR3: TGTGCCAGCAGACTTTCAGGACCGGCCCCCTACGAGCAGTACTTC.

The chain is built from TRBV7-3 and TRBJ2-2; maybe TRBD2 (5 bases). Germline CDR1 reads SGHTA; CDR2 reads FQGTGA. V was cut by 2 bases and J by 4 bases, with 8 bases left in between. This CDR3 spans 14 amino acids. CDR3 in DNA: TGTGCCAGCAGCTTAGACTACTTCACCGGGGAGCTGTTTTTT. It encodes CASSLDYFTGELFF. The full variable domain, its missing parts supplied by reference TRBV7-3 and TRBJ2-2, is GAGVSQTPSNKVTEKGKYVELRCDPISGHTALYWYRQSLGQGPEFLIYFQGTGAADDSGLPNDRFFAVRPEGSVSTLKIQRTERGDSAVYLCASSLDYFTGELFFGEGSRLTVL.

In its sample, this clone was seen once. The chain links TRBV9 to TRBJ2-1, with D perhaps assigned TRBD1 or TRBD2 (5 bases each). Looked up from germline, CDR1 is SGDLS and CDR2 is YYNGEE. Trimming removed 0 bases from V and 5 bases from J, with 9 bases in between. The CDR3 runs 14 residues. CDR3 in amino acids: CASSVVLGDNEQFF. The DNA for the CDR3 is TGTGCCAGCAGCGTAGTACTGGGGGACAATGAGCAGTTCTTC.

CDR3: CASSKQVYSNQPQHF. The CDR3 nucleotides are TGTGCCAGCAGTAAACAGGTGTATAGCAATCAGCCCCAGCATTTT. The chain recombines TRBV28 with TRBJ1-5; TRBD1 might be the D (5 bases). The CDR3 spans 15 residues. Deletions cut 5 bases from V and 0 bases from J, with 11 bases between. CDR1 MDHEN and CDR2 SYDVKM come from the germline V gene.

The J gene is TRBJ1-2, the V gene TRBV27; D is uncertain. The germline CDR1 and CDR2 sequences are MNHEY and SMNVEV (reference sequence). The CDR3 runs to 12 residues. The germline V and J ends were trimmed by 0 bases and 6 bases, with 5 bases remaining between them. Here the CDR3 reads CASSLSGDGYTF. CDR3 in DNA: TGTGCCAGCAGTTTATCCGGGGATGGCTACACCTTC.

This chain joins TRBV25-1 and TRBJ2-2; D tentatively fits TRBD1 or TRBD2 (6 bases each). V was pared by 3 bases and J by 0 bases, with 14 bases between. There are 17 residues in the CDR3. Germline CDR1 reads MGHDK; CDR2 reads SYGVNS. The CDR3 DNA reads TGTGCCAGCAGTGAGCTAGGGGGACTGGCGAACACCGGGGAGCTGTTTTTT. Protein product: CASSELGGLANTGELFF.

The chain carries TRBV7-2 and TRBJ1-3; D might be TRBD1 (5 bases). CDR1 is SGHTA, CDR2 FQGNSA, per germline. V lost 5 bases, J lost 6 bases, and 14 bases lay in between. The CDR3 runs to 14 residues. The CDR3 is CASSQGPRSNTIYF. The CDR3 DNA reads TGTGCCAGCAGCCAGGGACCGCGTTCAAACACCATATATTTT.

The chain employs TRBV4-3 and TRBJ2-3; D might be TRBD1 or TRBD2, each matching 5 bases. This CDR3 comprises 14 residues. Germline CDR1 and CDR2: LGHNA and YSLEER. Trimming stripped 4 bases from V and 4 bases from J, with 12 bases between. The CDR3 protein is CASSRRMGPDTQYF. DNA of the CDR3: TGCGCCAGCAGCCGTCGGATGGGACCAGATACGCAGTATTTT.

The chain couples TRBV9 to TRBJ2-1; 10 bases align to TRBD2. V lost 0 bases to trimming and J lost 5 bases; unmatched junction nucleotides: 14. The CDR3 sequence is 19 residues long. Per germline, CDR1 SGDLS and CDR2 YYNGEE. CDR3 bases: TGTGCCAGCAGCGTAGGACTAGCGGGCGATCCGCCAATAGACAATGAGCAGTTCTTC. This codes for CASSVGLAGDPPIDNEQFF.

The chain has TRBV10-3 and TRBJ2-2, with D tentatively TRBD2 (6 bases). The CDR3 length is 15 residues. V was trimmed by 3 bases and J by 7 bases, leaving 15 bases between them. Germline CDR1 and CDR2: ENHRY and SYGVKD. The DNA of the CDR3 is TGTGCCATCAGTGAACGGAATCGGGAGTACGGGGAGCTGTTTTTT. It codes for CAISERNREYGELFF.

J is TRBJ2-2 and V is TRBV7-9; TRBD2 matches at 8 bases. V shed 7 bases, J shed 1 base, and the junction held 8 bases outside the gene matches. This CDR3 has 16 amino acids. Germline V gives CDR1 SEHNR, CDR2 FQNEAQ (reference sequence). Here the CDR3 DNA reads TGTGCCAGCATACTCACCGGGACTAGGAACACCGGGGAGCTGTTTTTT. Encoded protein: CASILTGTRNTGELFF.

The chain has TRBV5-1 and TRBJ2-2, with D possibly matching TRBD2 (5 bases). This CDR3 has 14 amino acids. Germline V gene lookup returns CDR1 SGHRS and CDR2 YFSETQ. Between the trimmed V and J ends, which lost 4 bases and 5 bases, there was a span of 12 bases. CDR3 loop: CASSPEVATGELFF. CDR3 nucleotides: TGCGCCAGCAGCCCGGAAGTAGCGACCGGGGAGCTGTTTTTT. Using reference TRBV5-1 and TRBJ2-2 for the parts outside the CDR3, the full variable domain is KAGVTQTPRYLIKTRGQQVTLSCSPISGHRSVSWYQQTPGQGLQFLFEYFSETQRNKGNFPGRFSGRQFSNSRSEMNVSTLELGDSALYLCASSPEVATGELFFGEGSRLTVL.